This T cell receptor (beta chain) was identified during a study of beta chain features in type 1 diabetes. Overall study context: Researchers looked at around 100 million sorted cells across all samples.

The V gene's germline CDR1 is MDHEN and CDR2 SYDVKM. V trimming: 4 bases; J trimming: 3 bases; junction bases outside the gene matches: 12. This CDR3 contains 16 residues. The isolated RNA, all of it, was reverse transcribed, so expressed TCRB transcripts were what got sequenced. The data were produced by immunoSEQ multiplex PCR, yet TCRdb's version contains in-frame clones alone and is incomplete. The table has 15,000 to 20,000 clones, 50% seen once. This clone was seen once. The sequenced sample consisted of stem cell memory CD4+ T cells from blood. The clonotype comes from a man between 18 and 35 years old in good health. This sequence joins TRBV28 and TRBJ2-7; 7 nucleotides line up with TRBD2. In DNA form, the CDR3 reads TGTGCCAGCAGTTGGGGGGGTGGGAGAGGGAACTACGAGCAGTACTTC. Its translation: CASSWGGGRGNYEQYF.